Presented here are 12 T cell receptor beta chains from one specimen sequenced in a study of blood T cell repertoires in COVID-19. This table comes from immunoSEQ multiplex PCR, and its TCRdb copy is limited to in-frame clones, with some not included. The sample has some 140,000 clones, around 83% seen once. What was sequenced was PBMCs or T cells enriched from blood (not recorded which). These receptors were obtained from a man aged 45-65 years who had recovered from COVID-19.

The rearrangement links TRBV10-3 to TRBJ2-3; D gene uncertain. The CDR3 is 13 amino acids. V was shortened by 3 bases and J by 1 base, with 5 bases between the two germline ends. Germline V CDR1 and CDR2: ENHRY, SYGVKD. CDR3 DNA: TGTGCCATCAGTGATTCTGGCACAGATACGCAGTATTTT. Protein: CAISDSGTDTQYF.

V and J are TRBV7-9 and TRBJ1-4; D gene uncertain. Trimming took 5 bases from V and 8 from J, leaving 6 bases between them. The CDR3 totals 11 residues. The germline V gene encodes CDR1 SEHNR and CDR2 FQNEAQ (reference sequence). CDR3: CASSPKEKLFF. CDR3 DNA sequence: TGTGCCAGCAGCCCAAAAGAAAAACTGTTTTTT.

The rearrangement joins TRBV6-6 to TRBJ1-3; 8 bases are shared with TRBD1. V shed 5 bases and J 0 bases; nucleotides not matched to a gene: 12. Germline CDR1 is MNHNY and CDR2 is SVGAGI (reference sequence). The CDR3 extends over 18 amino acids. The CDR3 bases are TGTGCCAGCAGTCGCGGGACAGGTTCTCTTCCCTCTGGAAACACCATATATTTT. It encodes CASSRGTGSLPSGNTIYF.

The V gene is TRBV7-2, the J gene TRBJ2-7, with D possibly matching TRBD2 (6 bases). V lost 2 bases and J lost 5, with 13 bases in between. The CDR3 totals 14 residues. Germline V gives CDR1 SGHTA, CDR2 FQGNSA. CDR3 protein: CASSLRRTTDEQYF. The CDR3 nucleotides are TGTGCCAGCAGCTTACGAAGGACTACGGACGAGCAGTACTTC.

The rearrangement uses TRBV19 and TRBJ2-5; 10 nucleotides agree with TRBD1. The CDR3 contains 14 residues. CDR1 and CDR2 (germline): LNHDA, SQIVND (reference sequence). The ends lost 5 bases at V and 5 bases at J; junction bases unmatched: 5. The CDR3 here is CASSVEGQGETQYF. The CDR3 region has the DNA TGTGCCAGTAGTGTGGAGGGACAGGGGGAGACCCAGTACTTC.

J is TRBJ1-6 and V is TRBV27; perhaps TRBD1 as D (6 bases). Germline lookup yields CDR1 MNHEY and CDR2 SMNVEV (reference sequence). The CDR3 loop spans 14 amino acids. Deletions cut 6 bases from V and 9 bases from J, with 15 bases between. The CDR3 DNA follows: TGTGCCAGCAGGAACACAGGGTACAGTTCACCCCTCCACTTT. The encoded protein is CASRNTGYSSPLHF.

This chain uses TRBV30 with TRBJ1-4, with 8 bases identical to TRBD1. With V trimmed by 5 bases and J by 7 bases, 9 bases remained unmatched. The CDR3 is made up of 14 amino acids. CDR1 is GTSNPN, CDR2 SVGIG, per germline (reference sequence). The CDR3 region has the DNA TGTGCCTGGGCCCGGGCAGGGGGCAGTGAAAAACTGTTTTTT. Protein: CAWARAGGSEKLFF. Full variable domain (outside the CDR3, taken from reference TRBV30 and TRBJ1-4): SQTIHQWPATLVQPVGSPLSLECTVEGTSNPNLYWYRQAAGRGLQLLFYSVGIGQISSEVPQNLSASRPQDRQFILSSKKLLLSDSGFYLCAWARAGGSEKLFFGSGTQLSVL.

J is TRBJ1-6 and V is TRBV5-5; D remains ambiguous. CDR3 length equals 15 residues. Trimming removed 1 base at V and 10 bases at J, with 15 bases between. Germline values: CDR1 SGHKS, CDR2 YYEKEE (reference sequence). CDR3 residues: CASSLIGEKGSPLHF. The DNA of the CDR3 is TGTGCCAGCAGCTTGATCGGGGAAAAGGGATCACCCCTCCACTTT.

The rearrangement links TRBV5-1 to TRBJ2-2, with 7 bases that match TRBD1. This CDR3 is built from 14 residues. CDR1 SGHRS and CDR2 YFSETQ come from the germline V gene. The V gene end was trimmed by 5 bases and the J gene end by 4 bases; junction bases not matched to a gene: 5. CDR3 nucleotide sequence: TGCGCCAGCAGAGACAGGGTGGGCACCGGGGAGCTGTTTTTT. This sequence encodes CASRDRVGTGELFF.

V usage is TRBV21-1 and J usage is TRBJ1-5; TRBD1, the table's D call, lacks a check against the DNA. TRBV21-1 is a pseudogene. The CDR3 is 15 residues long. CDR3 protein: CASSKADRSQKPQHF. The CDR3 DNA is TGTGCCAGCAGCAAAGCTGACAGGTCGCAGAAGCCCCAGCATTTT.

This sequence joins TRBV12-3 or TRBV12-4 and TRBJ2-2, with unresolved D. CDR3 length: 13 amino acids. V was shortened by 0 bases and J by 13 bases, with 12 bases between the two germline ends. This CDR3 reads CASSLAAAMGLFF. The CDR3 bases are TGTGCCAGCAGTTTAGCGGCGGCAATGGGGCTGTTTTTT.

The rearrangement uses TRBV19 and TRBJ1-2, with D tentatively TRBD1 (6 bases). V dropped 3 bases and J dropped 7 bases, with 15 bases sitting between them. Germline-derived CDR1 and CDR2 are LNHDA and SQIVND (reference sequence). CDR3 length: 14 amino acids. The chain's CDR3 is CASSIEQGVGGYTF. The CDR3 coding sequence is TGTGCCAGTAGTATCGAACAGGGAGTGGGTGGCTACACCTTC.